This T cell receptor (beta chain) was sequenced for a study of OX40 agonist ivuxolimab in advanced cancers. Findings of the study overall: Among the nonresponders, some also had low normalized T-cell clonal expansion.

With 3 bases removed from V and 0 bases from J, the gap between germline ends came to 12 bases. Germline CDR1 and CDR2: LNHDA and SQIVND (reference sequence). The CDR3 runs to 16 residues. The method was immunoSEQ multiplex PCR; TCRdb's version includes in-frame clones alone and lacks a portion of them. This table has about 77,000 clones, around 83% appearing once. About this clone: The antigen is undetermined.

This chain connects TRBV19 to TRBJ1-5; no reliable D call. This receptor was identified in an adult with an advanced solid tumor such as melanoma, head and neck, liver or kidney cancer. Material: CD4+ or CD8+ T cells sorted from blood, obtained in a trial of the OX40 agonist ivuxolimab. The CDR3 spells CASSISAEVSNQPQHF. The CDR3 DNA follows: TGTGCCAGTAGTATTTCAGCGGAAGTTAGCAATCAGCCCCAGCATTTT.